The present T cell receptor beta chain was sequenced within a study of blood T cell repertoires in COVID-19. The wider study: Collection of acute and convalescent COVID-19 samples took place in the United States, Italy and Spain. Sources were T cells, B-cell-depleted T cells, or PBMCs; the material itself was cDNA or gDNA.

In the original processing: Estimation of nucleated cell counts relied on the amplification of reference gene primers. The assay was immunoSEQ multiplex PCR, and TCRdb's table has in-frame clones only and misses some. The V and J calls and clone size are taken from that table; D and trimming were inferred from the DNA. The sample lists about 27,000 clones; 88% were seen once. The TCR comes from a woman in her forties or fifties with active COVID-19. Sequenced sample: peripheral blood.

The CDR3 protein is CASSPRGSGNTIYF. The CDR3 DNA reads TGTGCCAGCAGTCCCAGGGGCTCTGGAAACACCATATATTTT. The chain is built from TRBV28 and TRBJ1-3; a weak D match, TRBD1 (6 bases). The CDR3 covers 14 residues. Between the trimmed V and J ends, which lost 5 bases and 0 bases, there was a span of 8 bases. CDR1 MDHEN and CDR2 SYDVKM come from the germline V gene. Full variable domain (rest looked up from reference TRBV28 and TRBJ1-3): DVKVTQSSRYLVKRTGEKVFLECVQDMDHENMFWYRQDPGLGLRLIYFSYDVKMKEKGDIPEGYSVSREKKERFSLILESASTNQTSMYLCASSPRGSGNTIYFGEGSWLTVV.